The rows below give T cell receptor beta chains drawn from one sample of a study of OX40 agonist ivuxolimab in advanced cancers. Data came from immunoSEQ multiplex PCR; TCRdb stores just in-frame clones and leaves some out. Among 99,000 or so clones, 95% to 96% were seen once, and the ten largest hold around 2%. The sample here was CD4+ or CD8+ T cells sorted from blood, taken in a trial of the OX40 agonist ivuxolimab. The receptors derive from an adult with an advanced solid tumor such as melanoma, head and neck, liver or kidney cancer. Both conserved end residues are part of each CDR3. Fields, in order: J gene, D gene, V gene, clone size, CDR3 DNA, CDR3 protein. A D gene is named only where the DNA matches it firmly. Part of the rows lack a size; the others show once, few, many or a class for expanded clones.

TRBJ1-5,NA,TRBV12-5,NA,TGTGCTAGTGGTTTGGTACGTGGCAGGGAGGGATGTCCCCAGCATTTT,CASGLVRGREGCPQHF
TRBJ2-1,TRBD2,TRBV19,NA,TGTGCCAGTAGTACCCATAGCGGGGGCTCCTACAATGAGCAGTTCTTC,CASSTHSGGSYNEQFF
TRBJ2-6,TRBD1,TRBV27,NA,TGTGCCAGCAGGGACAGGCTTAACTCTGGGGCCAACGTCCTGACTTTC,CASRDRLNSGANVLTF
TRBJ1-6,TRBD1,TRBV7-8,NA,TGTGCCAGCAGTATAAGGTTCGGACAGGGGGCTAATTCACCCCTCCACTTT,CASSIRFGQGANSPLHF
TRBJ2-3,TRBD2,TRBV5-4,NA,TGTGCCAGCAGCCCCGTTGGTAGCGGGGAGACAGATACGCAGTATTTT,CASSPVGSGETDTQYF
TRBJ2-1,TRBD2,TRBV27,NA,TGTGCCACTGCCGGGACTACCTACAATGAGCAGTTCTTC,CATAGTTYNEQFF
TRBJ1-1,NA,TRBV27,NA,TGTGCCAGCAGTCCCGGACAGAGCGGCTACATGAACACTGAAGCTTTCTTT,CASSPGQSGYMNTEAFF
TRBJ1-2,NA,TRBV28,once,TGTGCCAGCAGTTCCAACTATGGCTACACCTTC,CASSSNYGYTF
TRBJ1-6,NA,TRBV28,NA,TGTGCCAGCAGTTTAGTGGCCGGCAGGAATTCACCCCTCCACTTT,CASSLVAGRNSPLHF
TRBJ2-7,NA,TRBV11-2,NA,TGTGCCAGCAGCTCCGGGACGGTCCACGAGCAGTACTTC,CASSSGTVHEQYF
TRBJ2-5,TRBD2,TRBV5-4,NA,TGTGCCGGGGGAGAGCGGGAGCAAGAGACCCAGTACTTC,CAGGEREQETQYF
TRBJ2-3,NA,TRBV5-5,NA,TGTGCCAGCAGCTCCGACAGGGGCGGGGGAGATACGCAGTATTTT,CASSSDRGGGDTQYF
TRBJ2-3,NA,TRBV28,NA,TGTGCCAGCAGTTGGGGGAGGACAGATACGCAGTATTTT,CASSWGRTDTQYF
TRBJ2-3,NA,TRBV11-3,NA,TGTGCCAGCAGCCAAGGGAGCACAGATACGCAGTATTTT,CASSQGSTDTQYF
TRBJ1-6,NA,TRBV23-1,NA,TGCGCCAGCAGTCAACGAGGCAGGGGTGAGAATTCACCCCTCCACTTT,CASSQRGRGENSPLHF
TRBJ2-5,TRBD2,TRBV7-6,NA,TGTGCCAGCAGCTGGGTAGCGGGGGCCCAAGAGACCCAGTACTTC,CASSWVAGAQETQYF
TRBJ2-5,NA,TRBV29-1,NA,TGCAGCGCCCTTCCCTCGGAGACCCAGTACTTC,CSALPSETQYF
TRBJ2-1,TRBD1,TRBV4-1,NA,TGCGCCAGCAGTCCAGGGACAGGATCGGACAATGAGCAGTTCTTC,CASSPGTGSDNEQFF
TRBJ1-6,TRBD1,TRBV18,NA,TGTGCCAGCTCACCGTCCAGGGGGCCAGGTTCACCCCTCCACTTT,CASSPSRGPGSPLHF
TRBJ1-5,NA,TRBV15,NA,TGTGCCACCAGCAGGATTACAGGGCCGGGTCAGCCCCAGCATTTT,CATSRITGPGQPQHF
TRBJ1-1,NA,TRBV5-4,NA,TGTGCCAGCAGCTTATTCTGGGGGGACACTGAAGCTTTCTTT,CASSLFWGDTEAFF
TRBJ2-3,TRBD2,TRBV7-9,NA,TGTGCCAGCAGCTTACTAGCGGGGGCCACAGATACGCAGTATTTT,CASSLLAGATDTQYF